One and the same sample provided the 9 T cell receptor beta chains below, sequenced in a study of blood T cells in healthy people across ages. A second PCR, run for about 6 to 11 cycles, used a sample-barcoded 5' primer plus a J-beta primer mix. TCRdb reprocessed the 5' RACE reads with MiXCR, giving one entry per CDR3 protein. The table shows about 400,000 distinct CDR3 sequences, with about 49% occurring only once. The sample taken for sequencing was blood. The source is a man aged 55 to 69 in good health.

This sequence joins TRBV4-2 and TRBJ1-5; no clear D gene. V lost 0 bases and J 3 bases, leaving 21 bases between the germline ends. The CDR3 runs to 19 residues. Looked up from germline, CDR1 is LGHNA and CDR2 is YNFKEQ. The CDR3 sequence is CASSQDRGLAGSLNQPQHF. The CDR3 coding sequence is TGTGCCAGCAGCCAAGATAGAGGCTTGGCGGGTTCCCTCAATCAGCCCCAGCATTTT.

V gene TRBV20-1 combines with J gene TRBJ1-1, with 9 nucleotides matching TRBD1. Germline V gene sequence: CDR1 DFQATT, CDR2 SNEGSKA (reference sequence). With 6 bases clipped from V and 5 bases from J, the junction kept 10 bases outside the gene matches. This CDR3 spans 14 amino acids. CDR3 protein: CSAPTGTGRTEAFF. In DNA, the CDR3 is TGCAGTGCACCTACCGGGACAGGGAGGACTGAAGCTTTCTTT.

The chain combines TRBV20-1 with TRBJ1-6, with TRBD1 matching over 8 bases. Germline loops: CDR1 DFQATT, CDR2 SNEGSKA (reference sequence). This CDR3 region has 15 residues. J lost 8 bases, V lost 3 bases, and 9 bases had no gene match. The CDR3 protein is CSARRLQGAYSPLHF. For the CDR3, the DNA is TGCAGTGCTAGGCGGCTCCAGGGGGCTTATTCACCCCTCCACTTT.

This clonotype was seen ten or more times. The genes are TRBV7-2 and TRBJ2-1, with a possible D match to TRBD1 (5 bases). V was cut by 2 bases and J by 4 bases, with 12 bases left in between. The CDR3 extends over 15 amino acids. CDR1 and CDR2 (germline): SGHTA, FQGNSA. For the CDR3, the DNA is TGTGCCAGCAGCTTACGGTCAGGGAAATACAATGAGCAGTTCTTC. This gives the protein CASSLRSGKYNEQFF.

The chain uses TRBV7-2 and TRBJ1-6; TRBD1 might be the D (6 bases). The CDR3 covers 13 residues. V lost 8 bases and J lost 8, with 13 bases in between. Germline CDR1 is SGHTA and CDR2 is FQGNSA. Here the CDR3 DNA reads TGTGCCAGCGGAGGGGGGGGGTATTCACCCCTCCACTTT. Its protein product is CASGGGGYSPLHF. The whole variable domain, remainder taken from reference TRBV7-2 and TRBJ1-6, is GAGVSQSPSNKVTEKGKDVELRCDPISGHTALYWYRQSLGQGLEFLIYFQGNSAPDKSGLPSDRFSAERTGGSVSTLTIQRTQQEDSAVYLCASGGGGYSPLHFGNGTRLTVT.

The chain has TRBV4-1 and TRBJ1-2, with D possibly being TRBD1 (5 bases). The V and J ends lost 2 bases and 4 bases respectively, with 11 bases between them. This CDR3 spans 14 amino acids. Germline-derived CDR1 and CDR2 are MGHRA and YSYEKL. CDR3 in DNA: TGCGCCAGCAGCCAAAAAACAGGCGGCTATGGCTACACCTTC. Encoded protein: CASSQKTGGYGYTF.

This clonotype was detected a few times. The V and J genes are TRBV20-1 and TRBJ2-3; 8 bases match TRBD2. Germline V CDR1 and CDR2: DFQATT, SNEGSKA (reference sequence). Losses at the gene ends were 0 bases for V and 5 bases for J; bases not matched to a gene: 7. This CDR3 spans 15 amino acids. CDR3: CSARDGAGGRDTQYF. Written as DNA, the CDR3 is TGCAGTGCTAGAGATGGGGCGGGGGGCAGAGATACGCAGTATTTT.

This clonotype has just a few counts. The chain combines TRBV27 with TRBJ2-3; maybe TRBD1 (6 bases). Germline V lookup: CDR1 MNHEY, CDR2 SMNVEV (reference sequence). V lost 5 bases to trimming and J lost 1 base, with 13 bases between them. The CDR3 spans 15 residues. The CDR3 here is CASSPRQARTDTQYF. The CDR3 DNA reads TGTGCCAGCAGTCCCCGACAGGCCCGCACAGATACGCAGTATTTT.

This chain uses TRBV10-3 with TRBJ1-1; no firm D call. Trimming removed 1 base at V and 9 bases at J, with 6 bases between. In germline, CDR1 is ENHRY, CDR2 SYGVKD. The CDR3 covers 11 residues. This CDR3 is CAISEYRQAFF. CDR3 bases: TGTGCCATCAGTGAGTACCGACAAGCTTTCTTT.